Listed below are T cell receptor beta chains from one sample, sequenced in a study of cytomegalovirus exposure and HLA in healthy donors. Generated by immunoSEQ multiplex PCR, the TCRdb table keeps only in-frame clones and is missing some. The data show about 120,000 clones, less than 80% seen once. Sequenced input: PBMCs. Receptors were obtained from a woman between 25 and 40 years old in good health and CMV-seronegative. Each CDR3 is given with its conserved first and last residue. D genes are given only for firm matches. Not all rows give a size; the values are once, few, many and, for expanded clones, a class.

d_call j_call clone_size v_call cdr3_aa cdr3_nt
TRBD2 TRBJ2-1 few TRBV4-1 CASSQEMASGRYEQFF TGCGCCAGCAGCCAAGAGATGGCTAGCGGGAGATATGAGCAGTTCTTC
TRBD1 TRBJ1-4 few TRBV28 CASSKPGQGGEKLFF TGTGCCAGCAGCAAACCGGGACAGGGGGGGGAAAAACTGTTTTTT
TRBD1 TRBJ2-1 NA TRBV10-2 CASSEYRGPNEQFF TGCGCCAGCAGTGAGTACAGGGGCCCCAATGAGCAGTTCTTC
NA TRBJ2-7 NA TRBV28 CASSFRRLIRYEQYF TGTGCCAGCAGTTTCAGGCGCCTCATAAGGTACGAGCAGTACTTC
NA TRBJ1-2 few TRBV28 CASSLLDSLSYGYTF TGTGCCAGCAGCCTCTTGGACAGTCTTTCCTATGGCTACACCTTC
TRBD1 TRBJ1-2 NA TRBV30 CAWSAGTGNYGYTF TGTGCCTGGAGTGCTGGGACAGGGAACTATGGCTACACCTTC
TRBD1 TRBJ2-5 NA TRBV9 CASSPGDREQETQYF TGTGCCAGCAGCCCAGGGGACAGGGAGCAAGAGACCCAGTACTTC
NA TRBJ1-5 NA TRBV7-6 CASSPYSNQPQHF TGTGCCAGCAGCCCTTATAGCAATCAGCCCCAGCATTTT
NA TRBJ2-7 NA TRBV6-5 CASSPLGAHEQYF TGTGCCAGCAGTCCCCTGGGAGCACACGAGCAGTACTTC
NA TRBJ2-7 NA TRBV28 CASSLLGSYEQYF TGTGCCAGCAGTTTACTAGGCTCCTACGAGCAGTACTTC
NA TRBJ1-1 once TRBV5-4 CASSLVMNTEAFF TGTGCCAGCAGCTTGGTCATGAACACTGAAGCTTTCTTT
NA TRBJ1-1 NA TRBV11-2 CASSLIGTEAFF TGTGCCAGCAGCTTAATCGGCACTGAAGCTTTCTTT
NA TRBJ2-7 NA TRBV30 CAWSVVGGEQYF TGTGCCTGGAGTGTAGTCGGGGGCGAGCAGTACTTC
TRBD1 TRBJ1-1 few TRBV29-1 CSVEIYEEGAAFF TGCAGCGTTGAAATCTACGAGGAGGGGGCAGCTTTCTTT
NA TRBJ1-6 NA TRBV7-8 CASSLDRYNSPLHF TGTGCCAGCAGCTTAGACAGATATAATTCACCCCTCCACTTT
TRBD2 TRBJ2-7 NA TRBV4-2 CASSRTPVFGGGLTEQYF TGTGCCAGCAGCCGGACCCCAGTTTTTGGGGGAGGGCTTACCGAGCAGTACTTC
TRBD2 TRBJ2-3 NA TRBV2 CASMVAGGSVADTQYF TGTGCCAGCATGGTAGCGGGAGGGTCTGTGGCAGATACGCAGTATTTT
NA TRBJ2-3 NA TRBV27 CASGKAGADTQYF TGTGCCAGCGGTAAGGCAGGGGCAGATACGCAGTATTTT
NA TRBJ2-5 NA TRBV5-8 CASTLGQHGETQYF TGTGCCAGCACCCTTGGACAGCACGGGGAGACCCAGTACTTC
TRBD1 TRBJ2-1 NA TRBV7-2 CASSWDRAFF TGTGCCAGCAGCTGGGACAGAGCGTTCTTC
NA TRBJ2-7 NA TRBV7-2 CASSSQDRYEQYF TGTGCCAGCAGCTCTCAGGACAGATACGAGCAGTACTTC
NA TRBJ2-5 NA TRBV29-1 CSVETSQGGTQYF TGCAGCGTTGAAACCAGCCAGGGAGGGACCCAGTACTTC
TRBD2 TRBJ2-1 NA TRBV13 CASSPPTSGEQFF TGTGCCAGCAGCCCGCCGACTAGCGGTGAGCAGTTCTTC
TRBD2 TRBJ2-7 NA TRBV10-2 CASSKREGSYEQYF TGCGCCAGCAGCAAGCGGGAGGGATCCTACGAGCAGTACTTC
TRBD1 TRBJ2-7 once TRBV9 CASSVGQPAYEQYF TGTGCCAGCAGCGTGGGACAGCCTGCCTACGAGCAGTACTTC
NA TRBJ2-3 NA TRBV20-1 CSQGLDTQYF TGCAGTCAGGGATTAGATACGCAGTATTTT
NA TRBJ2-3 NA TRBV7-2 CASSLGPVTDTQYF TGTGCCAGCAGCTTAGGCCCGGTCACAGATACGCAGTATTTT
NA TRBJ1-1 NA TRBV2 CASRESQVPNTEAFF TGTGCCAGCAGAGAATCCCAGGTACCGAACACTGAAGCTTTCTTT
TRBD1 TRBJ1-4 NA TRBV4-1 CASSRSRDRQEELFF TGCGCCAGCAGTCGGTCGAGGGACAGGCAAGAAGAACTGTTTTTT
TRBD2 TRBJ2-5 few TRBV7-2 CASSWLAGVGETQYF TGTGCCAGCAGCTGGCTAGCGGGAGTGGGAGAGACCCAGTACTTC
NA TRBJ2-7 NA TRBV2 CASSEGPPNYEQYF TGTGCCAGCAGTGAGGGGCCCCCGAACTACGAGCAGTACTTC
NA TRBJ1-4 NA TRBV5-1 CASSEGPTNEKLFF TGCGCCAGCAGCGAGGGCCCAACTAATGAAAAACTGTTTTTT
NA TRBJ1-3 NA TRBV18 CASSPPRASGNTIYF TGTGCCAGCTCACCACCCAGGGCCTCTGGAAACACCATATATTTT
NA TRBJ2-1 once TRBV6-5 CASGPHYNEQFF TGTGCCAGCGGGCCCCACTACAATGAGCAGTTCTTC
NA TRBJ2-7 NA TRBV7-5 CARSSRDSFEQYF TGTGCCAGAAGCTCCCGGGACAGCTTCGAGCAGTACTTC
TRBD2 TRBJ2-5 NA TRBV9 CASSTRTSGSGETQYF TGTGCCAGCAGCACGCGGACTAGCGGGAGTGGAGAGACCCAGTACTTC
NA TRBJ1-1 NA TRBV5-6 CASTTGYTEAFF TGTGCCAGCACCACCGGGTACACTGAAGCTTTCTTT
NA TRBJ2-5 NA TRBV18 CASSPGHDETQYF TGTGCCAGCTCACCCGGACACGACGAGACCCAGTACTTC
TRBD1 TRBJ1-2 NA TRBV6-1 CASSSGQGRNGYTF TGTGCCAGCAGCTCCGGACAGGGCCGAAATGGCTACACCTTC
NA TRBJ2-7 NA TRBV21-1 CASSKAGDGRVIVAYEQYF TGTGCCAGCAGCAAAGCGGGCGACGGCAGGGTGATTGTCGCCTACGAGCAGTACTTC
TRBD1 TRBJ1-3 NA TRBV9 CASSARPTGGSGNTIYF TGTGCCAGCAGCGCCAGGCCCACAGGGGGCTCAGGAAACACCATATATTTT
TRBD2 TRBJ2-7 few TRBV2 CASRRIAGGPYEQYF TGTGCCAGCAGGAGGATAGCGGGAGGGCCCTACGAGCAGTACTTC
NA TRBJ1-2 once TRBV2 CASSGTVRLPNYGYTF TGTGCCAGCAGTGGGACAGTACGGCTACCTAACTATGGCTACACCTTC
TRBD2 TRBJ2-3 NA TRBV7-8 CASSTRTSGNTDTQYF TGTGCCAGCAGCACCCGGACTAGCGGAAACACAGATACGCAGTATTTT
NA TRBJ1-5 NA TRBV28 CATSGENQPQHF TGTGCGACTAGCGGGGAGAATCAGCCCCAGCATTTT